The 21 T cell receptor beta chains given below trace back to one sample, sequenced in a study of PD-L1 blockade in urothelial cancer. Clones were sequenced by immunoSEQ multiplex PCR, and TCRdb holds only the in-frame ones, with some missing. In the table there are 40,000 to 60,000 clones, roughly 80% of which are singletons. Time point defined: peripheral blood 6 weeks after treatment start. Sequencing was performed on PBMCs, taken around atezolizumab (anti-PD-L1) treatment. These receptors came from a man in his 70s with urothelial cancer.

This chain connects TRBV11-2 to TRBJ2-5; tentatively, D is TRBD1 (6 bases). This CDR3 contains 14 residues. The germline V and J ends were trimmed by 2 bases and 2 bases, with 9 bases remaining between them. In germline, CDR1 is SGHAT, CDR2 FQNNGV. The DNA of the CDR3 is TGTGCCAGCAGCTTATCCGACAGGCAAGAGACCCAGTACTTC. Its translation is CASSLSDRQETQYF.

This clone appeared a few times. V gene TRBV2 combines with J gene TRBJ2-3, with TRBD1 identical over 9 bases. With 5 bases clipped from V and 0 bases from J, the junction kept 9 bases outside the gene matches. The CDR3 is 17 residues long. Germline CDR1 SNHLY, CDR2 FYNNEI. CDR3 coding DNA: TGTGCCAGCAGTAGTCTCGACAGGGGGACGAGCACAGATACGCAGTATTTT. Residues: CASSSLDRGTSTDTQYF.

V and J are TRBV7-9 and TRBJ1-1, with TRBD1 identical over 9 bases. J lost 1 base, V lost 5 bases, and 14 bases had no gene match. This CDR3 is built from 18 residues. Germline-derived CDR1 and CDR2 are SEHNR and FQNEAQ (reference sequence). In DNA, the CDR3 is TGTGCCAGCAGCGCCCTAGTCCCGGGACAGGGATGGAACACTGAAGCTTTCTTT. Translation gives CASSALVPGQGWNTEAFF.

This chain joins TRBV19 and TRBJ1-1; D is unresolved. This CDR3 has 15 amino acids. Germline V gives CDR1 LNHDA, CDR2 SQIVND (reference sequence). V gave up 3 bases and J gave up 1 base, with 12 bases separating them. The CDR3 is CASSMLGGGNTEAFF. The CDR3 DNA sequence: TGTGCCAGTAGTATGTTGGGTGGCGGGAACACTGAAGCTTTCTTT.

The rearrangement links TRBV27 to TRBJ2-5; 7 nucleotides line up with TRBD1. This CDR3 is 13 amino acids long. With V trimmed by 5 bases and J by 1 base, 1 base remained unmatched. Germline V gene sequence: CDR1 MNHEY, CDR2 SMNVEV (reference sequence). As DNA, the CDR3 is TGTGCCAGCAGTCGGGACAGCCAAGAGACCCAGTACTTC. It translates to CASSRDSQETQYF.

The chain couples TRBV7-8 to TRBJ2-5; tentative D call: TRBD1 (6 bases). V was cut by 2 bases and J by 2 bases, with 12 bases left in between. Germline V gives CDR1 SGHVS, CDR2 FQNEAQ. This CDR3 comprises 15 residues. CDR3 loop: CASSLIPGTQETQYF. The CDR3, as DNA: TGTGCCAGCAGCTTAATTCCCGGGACACAAGAGACCCAGTACTTC. Filled out from reference TRBV7-8 and TRBJ2-5, the complete variable domain reads GAGVSQSPRYKVAKRGQDVALRCDPISGHVSLFWYQQALGQGPEFLTYFQNEAQLDKSGLPSDRFFAERPEGSVSTLKIQRTQQEDSAVYLCASSLIPGTQETQYFGPGTRLLVL.

The chain employs TRBV7-9 and TRBJ1-2; TRBD1 matches at 8 bases. The CDR3 sequence is 13 residues long. V dropped 2 bases and J dropped 8; count of bases not matched to a gene: 4. Germline V gene data show CDR1 as SEHNR and CDR2 as FQNEAQ (reference sequence). The CDR3 sequence: CASSLQGARGYTF. CDR3 in DNA: TGTGCCAGCAGCTTACAGGGGGCAAGAGGCTACACCTTC.

V usage is TRBV6-1 and J usage is TRBJ1-1; a weak D match, TRBD1 (5 bases). Trimming shortened V by 7 bases and J by 4 bases, and 10 bases separated the two germline ends. The CDR3 is made up of 12 amino acids. Germline CDR1 MNHNS, CDR2 SASEGT. The CDR3 is CASTADTTEAFF. CDR3 DNA sequence: TGTGCCAGCACCGCGGACACCACTGAAGCTTTCTTT.

The CDR3 nucleotides read TGTGCCAGCAGCAGGGCTAATGAAAAACTGTTTTTT. It is translated as CASSRANEKLFF. The chain links TRBV2 to TRBJ1-4, with a tentative D call TRBD1 (5 bases). CDR1 is SNHLY and CDR2 is FYNNEI in the germline V gene. This CDR3 is built from 12 residues. The V gene lost 6 bases and the J gene lost 3 bases, with 5 bases spanning the gap.

This chain links TRBV21-1 with TRBJ1-1; the table's D call, TRBD1, was not checked against the DNA. TRBV21-1 is a recognized pseudogene. This CDR3 contains 17 residues. The DNA for the CDR3 is TGTGCCAGCAGCAAAGATCTAGGCAGGGCTATGAACACTGAAGCTTTCTTT. It codes for CASSKDLGRAMNTEAFF.

V gene TRBV6-5 combines with J gene TRBJ1-5; D perhaps matches TRBD1 (6 bases). The V and J ends lost 6 bases and 0 bases respectively, with 12 bases between them. The V gene's germline CDR1 is MNHEY and CDR2 SVGAGI. The CDR3 is 15 residues long. CDR3 in DNA: TGTGCCAGCAGCGGGGACATTTATAGCAATCAGCCCCAGCATTTT. Encoded protein: CASSGDIYSNQPQHF.

This clone is a singleton in its sample. The V gene is TRBV6-5, the J gene TRBJ2-1; D might be TRBD1 (7 bases). Germline V gene data show CDR1 as MNHEY and CDR2 as SVGAGI. Trimming removed 6 bases at V and 4 bases at J, with 16 bases between. CDR3 length: 15 amino acids. In nucleotides, the CDR3 is TGTGCCAGCAGAAAGGAGGGACAGAGATACAATGAGCAGTTCTTC. This encodes CASRKEGQRYNEQFF.

This chain uses TRBV15 with TRBJ2-7; perhaps TRBD2 as D (6 bases). The V end lost 0 bases, the J end lost 5 bases, and 14 bases lay between the germline ends. The CDR3 runs to 15 residues. In germline, CDR1 is LNHNV, CDR2 YYDKDF (reference sequence). CDR3 sequence reads: CATSRDGGFLHEQYF. Here the CDR3 DNA reads TGTGCCACCAGCAGAGATGGAGGGTTCCTCCACGAGCAGTACTTC.

In nucleotides, the CDR3 is TGCGCCAGCAGCCCCCAAAGGGGCGTGAACACTGAAGCTTTCTTT. This translates into CASSPQRGVNTEAFF. The chain carries TRBV5-1 and TRBJ1-1; tentatively, D is TRBD1 (5 bases). Trimming shortened V by 4 bases and J by 0 bases, and 13 bases separated the two germline ends. Germline CDR1 is SGHRS and CDR2 is YFSETQ. There are 15 residues in the CDR3. Together with reference TRBV5-1 and TRBJ1-1, the CDR3 gives the full variable domain: KAGVTQTPRYLIKTRGQQVTLSCSPISGHRSVSWYQQTPGQGLQFLFEYFSETQRNKGNFPGRFSGRQFSNSRSEMNVSTLELGDSALYLCASSPQRGVNTEAFFGQGTRLTVV.

V and J are TRBV28 and TRBJ2-7; a possible D gene is TRBD1 (6 bases). Germline lookup yields CDR1 MDHEN and CDR2 SYDVKM. Trimming pared 3 bases from V and 0 bases from J, leaving 12 bases between. The CDR3 is made up of 15 amino acids. CDR3 amino acids: CASSFLGGSSYEQYF. The DNA of the CDR3 is TGTGCCAGCAGTTTTCTAGGGGGATCCTCCTACGAGCAGTACTTC.

This clone occurred once. The chain carries TRBV5-1 and TRBJ1-1, with a weak D call TRBD1 (6 bases). The germline V gene encodes CDR1 SGHRS and CDR2 YFSETQ. The CDR3 is made up of 16 amino acids. V lost 4 bases and J 1 base, leaving 17 bases between the germline ends. CDR3 sequence reads: CASSQGTRSKNTEAFF. The CDR3 DNA sequence: TGCGCCAGCAGCCAGGGGACAAGATCAAAGAACACTGAAGCTTTCTTT.

This clone was picked up one time. V is TRBV27 and J is TRBJ2-7, with 16 positions matching TRBD2. The germline gives CDR1 MNHEY, CDR2 SMNVEV (reference sequence). CDR3 length: 18 residues. J was trimmed by 6 bases and V by 6 bases; bases with no gene match: 14. CDR3 coding DNA: TGTGCCAGCAGGACCTATTTAATGGGACTAGCGGGAGGGGGCGAGCAGTACTTC. Translated, it gives CASRTYLMGLAGGGEQYF.

This chain uses TRBV9 with TRBJ2-7; D may be TRBD2 (6 bases). The CDR3 has 13 residues. The germline gives CDR1 SGDLS, CDR2 YYNGEE. V shed 3 bases and J shed 3 bases, with 10 bases lying between them. The CDR3 bases are TGTGCCAGCAGCGGGGGACTCGACTACGAGCAGTACTTC. It yields the protein CASSGGLDYEQYF.

The chain employs TRBV7-3 and TRBJ2-2; a possible D gene is TRBD1 (6 bases). The germline V gene has CDR1 SGHTA and CDR2 FQGTGA. The CDR3 runs to 15 residues. Trimming stripped 5 bases from V and 1 base from J, with 11 bases between. The CDR3 nucleotides read TGTGCCAGCAGCCCACCGGGACAGAACACCGGGGAGCTGTTTTTT. Amino acid sequence: CASSPPGQNTGELFF.

The chain links TRBV19 to TRBJ2-7; no firm D call. V was trimmed by 4 bases and J by 1 base, leaving 11 bases between them. The CDR3 contains 14 residues. CDR1 is LNHDA and CDR2 is SQIVND in the germline V gene (reference sequence). The CDR3 DNA reads TGTGCCAGTAGTACTGACACGAATTCCTACGAGCAGTACTTC. Its protein is CASSTDTNSYEQYF.

The gene calls are TRBV6-6 and TRBJ2-3; TRBD2 agrees at 11 bases. Germline lookup yields CDR1 MNHNY and CDR2 SVGAGI (reference sequence). Trimming took 6 bases from V and 2 from J; bases not matched to a gene: 4. The CDR3 consists of 15 residues. CDR3 amino acids: CASRGTSGNTDTQYF. In DNA form, the CDR3 reads TGTGCCAGCAGAGGGACTAGCGGAAACACAGATACGCAGTATTTT.